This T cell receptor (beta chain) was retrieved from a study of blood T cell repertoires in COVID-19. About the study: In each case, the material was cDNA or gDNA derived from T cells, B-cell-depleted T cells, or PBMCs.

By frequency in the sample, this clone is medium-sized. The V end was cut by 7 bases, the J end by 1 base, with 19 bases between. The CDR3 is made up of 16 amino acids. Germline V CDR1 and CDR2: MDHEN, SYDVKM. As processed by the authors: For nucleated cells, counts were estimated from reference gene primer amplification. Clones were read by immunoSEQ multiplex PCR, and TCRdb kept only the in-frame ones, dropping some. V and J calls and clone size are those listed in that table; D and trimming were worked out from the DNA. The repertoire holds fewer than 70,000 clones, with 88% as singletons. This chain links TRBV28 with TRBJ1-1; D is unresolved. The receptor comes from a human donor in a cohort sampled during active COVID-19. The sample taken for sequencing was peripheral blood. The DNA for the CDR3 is TGTGCCAGCACCCACCCTGGCGCAGGCAGGAACACTGAAGCTTTCTTT. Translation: CASTHPGAGRNTEAFF. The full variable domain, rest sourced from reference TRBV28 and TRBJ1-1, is DVKVTQSSRYLVKRTGEKVFLECVQDMDHENMFWYRQDPGLGLRLIYFSYDVKMKEKGDIPEGYSVSREKKERFSLILESASTNQTSMYLCASTHPGAGRNTEAFFGQGTRLTVV.